This TCR beta chain is drawn from a study of blood T cell repertoires in COVID-19. About the research overall: Material from acute and convalescent COVID-19 was sourced from the United States, Italy and Spain. PBMCs, B-cell-depleted T cells, or T cells were the source of the cDNA or gDNA that made up the material.

This CDR3 has 15 residues. Germline V lookup: CDR1 SGHRS, CDR2 YFSETQ. V was trimmed by 0 bases and J by 6 bases, leaving 12 bases between them. Per the authors' pipeline: Reference gene primer amplification gave estimated nucleated cell counts. Produced via immunoSEQ multiplex PCR; TCRdb's table is partial and in-frame only. The D gene and trimming were derived from the DNA, and the V and J assignments and clone size from that table. The sample consists of just under 100,000 clones, 85% to 90% of them appearing once. Specimen: peripheral blood. The TCR was taken from a woman aged 55 to 70 in a cohort sampled during active or convalescent COVID-19. This chain connects TRBV5-1 to TRBJ1-4, with D uncertain. As DNA, the CDR3 is TGCGCCAGCAGCTTGGCGGGTGCAGCGCATGAAAAACTGTTTTTT. It yields the protein CASSLAGAAHEKLFF.